A selection of T cell receptor beta chains follows, all from one sample in a study of technical replicates of blood from a few donors. The protocol was immunoSEQ multiplex PCR, while the TCRdb copy is restricted to in-frame clones and leaves out a portion. The table shows about 44,000 clones, with around 96% occurring only once. Material: T cells isolated from PBMCs. The origin of the receptors is a human donor in good health. CDR3s include the opening cysteine and the closing phenylalanine or tryptophan. The order of the fields is clone size, D gene, J gene, V gene, CDR3 DNA, CDR3 protein. D genes are given only for firm matches. Expanded clones are given a class, and other clones once, few, many or no size at all.

clone size: NA
D gene: NA
J gene: TRBJ2-2
V gene: TRBV5-1
CDR3 DNA: TGCGCCAGCAGCTTGGTACAAACAGGGTCCGGGGAGCTGTTTTTT
CDR3 protein: CASSLVQTGSGELFF

clone size: once
D gene: TRBD1
J gene: TRBJ2-5
V gene: TRBV2
CDR3 DNA: TGTGCCAGCAGGGGTTCCGGGACAGAGAGGCGGACCCAGTACTTC
CDR3 protein: CASRGSGTERRTQYF

clone size: NA
D gene: NA
J gene: TRBJ1-4
V gene: TRBV27
CDR3 DNA: TGTGCCAGCAGGATCCTCCAGGGTGCTGAAAAACTGTTTTTT
CDR3 protein: CASRILQGAEKLFF

clone size: NA
D gene: NA
J gene: TRBJ1-1
V gene: TRBV19
CDR3 DNA: TGTGCCAGTAGGCCAGACGGGAGAATGAACACTGAAGCTTTCTTT
CDR3 protein: CASRPDGRMNTEAFF

clone size: NA
D gene: NA
J gene: TRBJ2-6
V gene: TRBV7-3
CDR3 DNA: TGTGCCAGCAGCTTAACCTGGGCCGCTCCTGGGGCCAACGTCCTGACTTTC
CDR3 protein: CASSLTWAAPGANVLTF

clone size: NA
D gene: NA
J gene: TRBJ1-4
V gene: TRBV25-1
CDR3 DNA: TGTGCCAGCACATTTACACAGGCAACTAATGAAAAACTGTTTTTT
CDR3 protein: CASTFTQATNEKLFF

clone size: NA
D gene: TRBD1
J gene: TRBJ1-5
V gene: TRBV6-5
CDR3 DNA: TGTGCCAGCAGTTTTACAGGGGACCTCGGCCAGCCCCAGCATTTT
CDR3 protein: CASSFTGDLGQPQHF

clone size: NA
D gene: TRBD2
J gene: TRBJ2-7
V gene: TRBV11-2
CDR3 DNA: TGTGCCAGCAGCTCCCAAGCTAGCGGGAGAATCGGCGAGCAGTACTTC
CDR3 protein: CASSSQASGRIGEQYF

clone size: NA
D gene: TRBD2
J gene: TRBJ2-7
V gene: TRBV5-1
CDR3 DNA: TGCGCCAGCAGCTTGGGGCTAGCGGTCGTCGACCCCGAGCAGTACTTC
CDR3 protein: CASSLGLAVVDPEQYF

clone size: once
D gene: NA
J gene: TRBJ2-3
V gene: TRBV6-5
CDR3 DNA: TGTGCCAGCTCTCCAGGTACAGATACGCAGTATTTT
CDR3 protein: CASSPGTDTQYF

clone size: NA
D gene: NA
J gene: TRBJ2-2
V gene: TRBV5-6
CDR3 DNA: TGTGCCAGCAGCTACAGCACCGGGGAGCTGTTTTTT
CDR3 protein: CASSYSTGELFF

clone size: NA
D gene: NA
J gene: TRBJ1-5
V gene: TRBV9
CDR3 DNA: TGTGCCAGCAGCGTAGGGGGGGGCAATCAGCCCCAGCATTTT
CDR3 protein: CASSVGGGNQPQHF

clone size: NA
D gene: NA
J gene: TRBJ1-5
V gene: TRBV2
CDR3 DNA: TGTGCCAGCGGTCAGGGGCTCCAGCCCCAGCATTTT
CDR3 protein: CASGQGLQPQHF

clone size: NA
D gene: TRBD2
J gene: TRBJ2-5
V gene: TRBV4-1
CDR3 DNA: TGCGCCAGCAGCCAGGGGACTAGAAGAGCTCTACAAGAGACCCAGTACTTC
CDR3 protein: CASSQGTRRALQETQYF

clone size: NA
D gene: NA
J gene: TRBJ2-1
V gene: TRBV18
CDR3 DNA: TGTGCCAGCTCACCCTCCGTTGAGGGTGAGCAGTTCTTC
CDR3 protein: CASSPSVEGEQFF

clone size: few
D gene: NA
J gene: TRBJ1-5
V gene: TRBV7-8
CDR3 DNA: TGTGCCAGCAGCCAAGACTCTAGGGGGAAAGGGCCCCAGCATTTT
CDR3 protein: CASSQDSRGKGPQHF

clone size: NA
D gene: TRBD2
J gene: TRBJ2-7
V gene: TRBV6-9
CDR3 DNA: TGTGCCAGCAGGGTGCCGTTTAGCGGGAGTAGGTACGAGCAGTACTTC
CDR3 protein: CASRVPFSGSRYEQYF

clone size: NA
D gene: NA
J gene: TRBJ2-2
V gene: TRBV13
CDR3 DNA: TGTGCCAGCACCTCAGACTCCCTCGCCGGGGAGCTGTTTTTT
CDR3 protein: CASTSDSLAGELFF

clone size: NA
D gene: NA
J gene: TRBJ1-5
V gene: TRBV6-1
CDR3 DNA: TGTGCCAGCAGTCCTAGGGAGGATCAGCCCCAGCATTTT
CDR3 protein: CASSPREDQPQHF

clone size: NA
D gene: TRBD2
J gene: TRBJ2-1
V gene: TRBV4-1
CDR3 DNA: TGCGCCAGCAGCGTAGGACTAGCGGGAGGAAATGAGCAGTTCTTC
CDR3 protein: CASSVGLAGGNEQFF

clone size: NA
D gene: TRBD2
J gene: TRBJ2-7
V gene: TRBV7-6
CDR3 DNA: TGTGCCAGCAGCTTAGTCTGGCGGGAGCCGTCTCGGGGCTACGAGCAGTACTTC
CDR3 protein: CASSLVWREPSRGYEQYF

clone size: NA
D gene: NA
J gene: TRBJ2-2
V gene: TRBV5-6
CDR3 DNA: TGTGCCAGCAGTTATATCGGGGAGCTGTTTTTT
CDR3 protein: CASSYIGELFF

clone size: NA
D gene: NA
J gene: TRBJ1-3
V gene: TRBV27
CDR3 DNA: TGTGCCAGCAGTTTATCGGGGCAGGGCAGCGGAAACACCATATATTTT
CDR3 protein: CASSLSGQGSGNTIYF

clone size: NA
D gene: NA
J gene: TRBJ2-1
V gene: TRBV10-3
CDR3 DNA: TGTGCCATCAGTGAAGGGGGCTCCTACAATGAGCAGTTCTTC
CDR3 protein: CAISEGGSYNEQFF

clone size: once
D gene: NA
J gene: TRBJ1-1
V gene: TRBV4-1
CDR3 DNA: TGCGCCAGCAGCCATCCCGTACAAGCGGGGGAGTTTATGGACACTGAAGCTTTCTTT
CDR3 protein: CASSHPVQAGEFMDTEAFF

clone size: NA
D gene: NA
J gene: TRBJ1-2
V gene: TRBV6-1
CDR3 DNA: TGTGCCCTAAAAGCTGGCAGCGAGGACTATGGCTACACCTTC
CDR3 protein: CALKAGSEDYGYTF

clone size: NA
D gene: NA
J gene: TRBJ1-1
V gene: TRBV28
CDR3 DNA: TGTGCCAGCAGTATACAGGGGAACACTGAAGCTTTCTTT
CDR3 protein: CASSIQGNTEAFF

clone size: NA
D gene: NA
J gene: TRBJ1-3
V gene: TRBV5-4
CDR3 DNA: TGTGCCAGCAGCACGGAGGCAGGGAGGTCCTCTGGAAACACCATATATTTT
CDR3 protein: CASSTEAGRSSGNTIYF

clone size: NA
D gene: TRBD2
J gene: TRBJ2-1
V gene: TRBV5-1
CDR3 DNA: TGCGCCAGCAGCTTTGGCCTAGTAGCGGGAGACAATGAGCAGTTCTTC
CDR3 protein: CASSFGLVAGDNEQFF

clone size: NA
D gene: TRBD1
J gene: TRBJ1-4
V gene: TRBV29-1
CDR3 DNA: TGCAGCGTTGCTGGGACAGGCAACGAAAAACTGTTTTTT
CDR3 protein: CSVAGTGNEKLFF

clone size: NA
D gene: TRBD2
J gene: TRBJ2-1
V gene: TRBV2
CDR3 DNA: TGTGCCAGCATTGCCCTTATAGCGGGAGAAGACAATGAGCAGTTCTTC
CDR3 protein: CASIALIAGEDNEQFF

clone size: NA
D gene: TRBD2
J gene: TRBJ2-3
V gene: TRBV9
CDR3 DNA: TGTGCCAGCAGCGTAGGGGCGGGAGTTGTTCTGACAGATACGCAGTATTTT
CDR3 protein: CASSVGAGVVLTDTQYF

clone size: NA
D gene: NA
J gene: TRBJ1-2
V gene: TRBV25-1
CDR3 DNA: TGTGCCACCAAGAAGGGACCAGGGGATGGCTACACCTTC
CDR3 protein: CATKKGPGDGYTF

clone size: NA
D gene: NA
J gene: TRBJ2-7
V gene: TRBV4-2
CDR3 DNA: TGTGCCAGCAGCCCTAGGGATGTGGACTCGACCTACGAGCAGTACTTC
CDR3 protein: CASSPRDVDSTYEQYF

clone size: NA
D gene: NA
J gene: TRBJ2-7
V gene: TRBV2
CDR3 DNA: TGTGCCAGCCGTAACCGGGACAACTCCTACGAGCAGTACTTC
CDR3 protein: CASRNRDNSYEQYF

clone size: NA
D gene: TRBD2
J gene: TRBJ2-7
V gene: TRBV4-1
CDR3 DNA: TGCGCCAGCAGCCAAGAGATCCATACTAGCGGCCCCTCCTACGAGCAGTACTTC
CDR3 protein: CASSQEIHTSGPSYEQYF

clone size: NA
D gene: NA
J gene: TRBJ1-2
V gene: TRBV21-1
CDR3 DNA: TGTGCCAGCAGCGCCCGGGAAGAGGATTGTAGGTATGGCTACACCTTC
CDR3 protein: CASSAREEDCRYGYTF

clone size: NA
D gene: TRBD2
J gene: TRBJ2-1
V gene: TRBV13
CDR3 DNA: TGTGCCAGCAGCTCGAACGCCGGGACTAGCGCTTCAGTTGGTGAGCAGTTCTTC
CDR3 protein: CASSSNAGTSASVGEQFF

clone size: NA
D gene: NA
J gene: TRBJ1-3
V gene: TRBV19
CDR3 DNA: TGTGCCAGTAGTATCGCTGGGCTCCTCTCTGGAAACACCATATATTTT
CDR3 protein: CASSIAGLLSGNTIYF

clone size: NA
D gene: TRBD1
J gene: TRBJ2-1
V gene: TRBV9
CDR3 DNA: TGTGCCAGCAGCGGGCAGGGGGTTTACAATGAGCAGTTCTTC
CDR3 protein: CASSGQGVYNEQFF

clone size: NA
D gene: NA
J gene: TRBJ2-7
V gene: TRBV6-5
CDR3 DNA: TGTGCCAGCAGTTACTCACATAACTACGAGCAGTACTTC
CDR3 protein: CASSYSHNYEQYF

clone size: NA
D gene: NA
J gene: TRBJ2-1
V gene: TRBV11-2
CDR3 DNA: TGTGCCAGCAGCTTAGAGCAGGCCTCCTACAATGAGCAGTTCTTC
CDR3 protein: CASSLEQASYNEQFF

clone size: NA
D gene: TRBD2
J gene: TRBJ2-7
V gene: TRBV29-1
CDR3 DNA: TGCAGCGTTGTAGCTAGCGGGAGGGCCTACGAGCAGTACTTC
CDR3 protein: CSVVASGRAYEQYF

clone size: few
D gene: TRBD2
J gene: TRBJ2-7
V gene: TRBV6-5
CDR3 DNA: TGTGCCAGCAGTTACTCTTGGACTAGCCACCACGAGCAGTACTTC
CDR3 protein: CASSYSWTSHHEQYF

clone size: NA
D gene: TRBD1
J gene: TRBJ2-7
V gene: TRBV5-4
CDR3 DNA: TGTGCCAGCAGCGTGCCGGGACAGGGGGCCTACGAGCAGTACTTC
CDR3 protein: CASSVPGQGAYEQYF

clone size: NA
D gene: NA
J gene: TRBJ1-3
V gene: TRBV2
CDR3 DNA: TGTGCCATACCGTTTCAGGGGTTTGGAAACACCATATATTTT
CDR3 protein: CAIPFQGFGNTIYF

clone size: NA
D gene: NA
J gene: TRBJ1-1
V gene: TRBV11-2
CDR3 DNA: TGTGCCAGCAGCTTAGATCGGAGTGTATCCTCAGCGAACACTGAAGCTTTCTTT
CDR3 protein: CASSLDRSVSSANTEAFF

clone size: NA
D gene: TRBD2
J gene: TRBJ2-2
V gene: TRBV14
CDR3 DNA: TGTGCCAGCAGCCAAGATAGCGGGAGGGCCAACACCGGGGAGCTGTTTTTT
CDR3 protein: CASSQDSGRANTGELFF

clone size: few
D gene: TRBD1
J gene: TRBJ1-5
V gene: TRBV5-5
CDR3 DNA: TGTGCCAGCAGCCGGACAGGCCGGGATCAGCCCCAGCATTTT
CDR3 protein: CASSRTGRDQPQHF

clone size: NA
D gene: NA
J gene: TRBJ2-1
V gene: TRBV30
CDR3 DNA: TGTGCCTGGAAAGGGGGGGGCTACAATGAGCAGTTCTTC
CDR3 protein: CAWKGGGYNEQFF

clone size: NA
D gene: NA
J gene: TRBJ2-5
V gene: TRBV29-1
CDR3 DNA: TGCAGCGTTGGGAGGGAAGAGACCCAGTACTTC
CDR3 protein: CSVGREETQYF

clone size: NA
D gene: NA
J gene: TRBJ1-1
V gene: TRBV19
CDR3 DNA: TGTGCCAGTAGTATCGGGGGGCACCTGATGAACACTGAAGCTTTCTTT
CDR3 protein: CASSIGGHLMNTEAFF

clone size: NA
D gene: TRBD2
J gene: TRBJ2-3
V gene: TRBV27
CDR3 DNA: TGTGCCAGCAGTGTCAGGCTAGCGGGAAAGGATACGCAGTATTTT
CDR3 protein: CASSVRLAGKDTQYF

clone size: NA
D gene: NA
J gene: TRBJ1-1
V gene: TRBV27
CDR3 DNA: TGTGCCAGCAGTCGTCGGTTTGGGCAGAACACTGAAGCTTTCTTT
CDR3 protein: CASSRRFGQNTEAFF